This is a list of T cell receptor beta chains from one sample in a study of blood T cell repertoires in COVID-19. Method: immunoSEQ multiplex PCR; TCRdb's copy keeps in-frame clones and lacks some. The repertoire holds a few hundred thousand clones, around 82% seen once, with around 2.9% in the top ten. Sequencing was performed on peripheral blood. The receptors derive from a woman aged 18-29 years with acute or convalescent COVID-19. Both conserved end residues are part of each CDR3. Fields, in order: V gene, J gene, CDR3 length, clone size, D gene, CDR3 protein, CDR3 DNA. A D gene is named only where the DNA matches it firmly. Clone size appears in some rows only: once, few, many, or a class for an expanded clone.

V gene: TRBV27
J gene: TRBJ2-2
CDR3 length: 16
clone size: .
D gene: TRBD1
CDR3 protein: CASSTDRARITGELFF
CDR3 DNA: TGTGCCAGCAGTACCGACAGGGCCCGGATCACCGGGGAGCTGTTTTTT

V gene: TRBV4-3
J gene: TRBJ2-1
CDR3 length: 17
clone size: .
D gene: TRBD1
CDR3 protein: CASSQDLMGQVYNEQFF
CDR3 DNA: TGCGCCAGCAGCCAAGATCTCATGGGACAGGTCTACAATGAGCAGTTCTTC

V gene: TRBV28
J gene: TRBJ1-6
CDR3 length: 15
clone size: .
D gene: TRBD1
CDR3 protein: CASRPGQGENSPLHF
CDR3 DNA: TGTGCCAGCAGACCGGGACAGGGAGAGAATTCACCCCTCCACTTT

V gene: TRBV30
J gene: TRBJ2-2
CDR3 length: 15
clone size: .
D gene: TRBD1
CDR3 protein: CAWGEGTGFTGELFF
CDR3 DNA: TGTGCCTGGGGGGAGGGGACAGGGTTTACCGGGGAGCTGTTTTTT

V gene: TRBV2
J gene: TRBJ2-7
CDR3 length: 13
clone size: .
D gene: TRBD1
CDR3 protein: CASRGQGAYEQYF
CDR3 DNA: TGTGCCAGCAGGGGACAGGGAGCCTACGAGCAGTACTTC

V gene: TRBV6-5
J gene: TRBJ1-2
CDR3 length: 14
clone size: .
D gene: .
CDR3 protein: CASSYTATEYGYTF
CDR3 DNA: TGTGCCAGCAGTTACACCGCGACGGAGTATGGCTACACCTTC

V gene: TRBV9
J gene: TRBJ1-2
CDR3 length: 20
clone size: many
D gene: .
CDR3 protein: CASSGTTVRMKPRGDYGYTF
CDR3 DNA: TGTGCCAGCAGCGGGACAACGGTGCGGATGAAACCCCGTGGAGACTATGGCTACACCTTC

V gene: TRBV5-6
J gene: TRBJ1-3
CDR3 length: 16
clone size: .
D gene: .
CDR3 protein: CASSYPGHYSGNTIYF
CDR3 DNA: TGTGCCAGCAGCTACCCTGGACATTACTCTGGAAACACCATATATTTT

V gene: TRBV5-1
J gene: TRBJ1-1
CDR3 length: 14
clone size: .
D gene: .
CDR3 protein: CASSLAQGNTEAFF
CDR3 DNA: TGCGCCAGCAGCTTGGCGCAGGGAAACACTGAAGCTTTCTTT

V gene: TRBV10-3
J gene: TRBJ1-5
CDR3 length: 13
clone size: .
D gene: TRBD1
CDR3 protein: CAIRDRGHQPQHF
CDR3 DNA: TGTGCCATCAGGGACAGGGGACATCAGCCCCAGCATTTT